This paragraph reports one TCR beta chain. This record belongs to a study of blood T cell repertoires in COVID-19. At the level of the study: Acute-phase and convalescent COVID-19 samples originated in the United States, Italy and Spain. PBMCs, B-cell-depleted T cells, or T cells provided the cDNA or gDNA that made up the material.

The CDR3 contains 17 residues. Looked up from germline, CDR1 is MGHRA and CDR2 is YSYEKL. V shed 0 bases and J 4 bases; nucleotides not matched to a gene: 6. Per the study methods: Amplification of reference gene primers was used by the study to estimate nucleated cell counts. The protocol was immunoSEQ multiplex PCR, while the TCRdb copy is restricted to in-frame clones and leaves out a portion. V, J and clone size were drawn from that table, and D and trimming were deduced from the DNA. This repertoire shows around 400,000 clones, approximately 87% found once; its top ten account for 8% to 13%. Seattle's cohort entered during active infection and was followed longitudinally.

This chain links TRBV4-1 with TRBJ2-1; 10 bases match TRBD2. The specimen was peripheral blood. The receptor was isolated from a young woman with COVID-19, enrolled during active disease. CDR3 residues: CASSQDRASGSYNEQFF. The CDR3 DNA sequence: TGCGCCAGCAGCCAAGATAGGGCTAGCGGGAGTTACAATGAGCAGTTCTTC.